Listed below are T cell receptor beta chains from one sample, sequenced in a study of T cell repertoires in cytomegalovirus infection. For these TCRs, the target antigens are not known. Each CDR3 protein is one row after TCRdb ran MiXCR on the reads. The table includes 700,000 to 850,000 distinct CDR3 sequences, roughly 33% detected once. Material: cultured CD8+ T cells from PBMCs, obtained from culture after CMV antigen stimulation. The receptor source for this set is a human donor in good health (CMV status not recorded). Some clones in this sample may be carry-over from other donors' samples. The CDR3 runs from the conserved cysteine through the conserved F or W. Fields, in order: clone size, V gene, CDR3 length, J gene, D gene, CDR3 DNA, CDR3 protein. A D gene is named only where the DNA matches it firmly. The listing skips clone size in some rows; elsewhere it reads once, few, many or a size class.

abundance: few
v_gene: TRBV19
len: 18
j_gene: TRBJ2-1
d_gene: TRBD2
CDR3nt: TGTGCCAGTAGTATAGATGGCACGCGGGGGGGCCCATACAATGAGCAGTTCTTC
CDR3aa: CASSIDGTRGGPYNEQFF

abundance: .
v_gene: TRBV3-1
len: 19
j_gene: TRBJ1-1
d_gene: .
CDR3nt: TGTGCCAGCAGCCAAGAGGGCATGGGGGTGAGGTGGTCGAGCACTGAAGCTTTCTTT
CDR3aa: CASSQEGMGVRWSSTEAFF

abundance: few
v_gene: TRBV28
len: 22
j_gene: TRBJ1-3
d_gene: TRBD1
CDR3nt: TGTGCCAGCAGTTTCCTTATAGTAACCCGGGACAGCCCCGCAAGCTCTGGAAACACCATATATTTT
CDR3aa: CASSFLIVTRDSPASSGNTIYF

abundance: many
v_gene: TRBV7-6
len: 16
j_gene: TRBJ2-7
d_gene: TRBD2
CDR3nt: TGTGCCAGCAGCACCCGGGGGGGGTCCCACCGCTACGAGCAGTACTTC
CDR3aa: CASSTRGGSHRYEQYF

abundance: .
v_gene: TRBV19
len: 14
j_gene: TRBJ1-5
d_gene: .
CDR3nt: TGTGCCAGTAGTAAGGGGCCCCCGGAGCAGCCCCAGCATTTT
CDR3aa: CASSKGPPEQPQHF

abundance: .
v_gene: TRBV7-6
len: 16
j_gene: TRBJ1-3
d_gene: .
CDR3nt: TGTGCCAGCAGCTTAGGCTTTGGGGCCGCTGGAAACACCATATATTTT
CDR3aa: CASSLGFGAAGNTIYF

abundance: few
v_gene: TRBV6-5
len: 15
j_gene: TRBJ2-7
d_gene: .
CDR3nt: TGTGCCAGCAGTGCCGGCGGGACTTCATCCTACGAGCAGTACTTC
CDR3aa: CASSAGGTSSYEQYF

abundance: once
v_gene: TRBV4-1
len: 17
j_gene: TRBJ1-4
d_gene: .
CDR3nt: TGCGCCAGCAGCCAAGGAGGATTGGGGGGCGGCGGAGAAAAACTGTTTTTT
CDR3aa: CASSQGGLGGGGEKLFF

abundance: .
v_gene: TRBV19
len: 15
j_gene: TRBJ2-2
d_gene: .
CDR3nt: TGTGCCAGTAGTATCTTGTACACCCTCGGCGGGGAGCTGTTTTTT
CDR3aa: CASSILYTLGGELFF

abundance: few
v_gene: TRBV19
len: 11
j_gene: TRBJ1-1
d_gene: .
CDR3nt: TGTGCCAGTAGTATAGACAGGGCAGCTTTCTTT
CDR3aa: CASSIDRAAFF

abundance: many
v_gene: TRBV7-2
len: 17
j_gene: TRBJ2-1
d_gene: TRBD2
CDR3nt: TGTGCCAGCAGCACCGGGACTAGCGGGGGGCCCGGCAATGAGCAGTTCTTC
CDR3aa: CASSTGTSGGPGNEQFF

abundance: .
v_gene: TRBV6-5
len: 17
j_gene: TRBJ1-1
d_gene: .
CDR3nt: TGTGCCAGCAGTTACGCCGTAGTGACCCTGATGAACCCTGAAGCTTTCTTT
CDR3aa: CASSYAVVTLMNPEAFF

abundance: .
v_gene: TRBV29-1
len: 14
j_gene: TRBJ2-5
d_gene: .
CDR3nt: TGCAGCGTTGTGGGGCAGGGGTTTCGCGAGACCCAGTACTTC
CDR3aa: CSVVGQGFRETQYF

abundance: few
v_gene: TRBV19
len: 16
j_gene: TRBJ2-1
d_gene: .
CDR3nt: TGTGCCAGTAGTATAACCCGGGGAATTCCCTACAATGAGCAGTTCTTC
CDR3aa: CASSITRGIPYNEQFF

abundance: few
v_gene: TRBV6-1
len: 15
j_gene: TRBJ1-2
d_gene: .
CDR3nt: TGTGCCAGCAGTGAACTAAACATACCCACCTATGGCTACACCTTC
CDR3aa: CASSELNIPTYGYTF

abundance: few
v_gene: TRBV19
len: 15
j_gene: TRBJ1-1
d_gene: .
CDR3nt: TGTGCCAGTAGTCCAAACCCGAGAGGGGACACTGAAGCTTTCTTT
CDR3aa: CASSPNPRGDTEAFF

abundance: .
v_gene: TRBV6-1
len: 14
j_gene: TRBJ1-4
d_gene: .
CDR3nt: TGTGCCAGCAGCGTAACAGGGACTAATGAAAAACTGTTTTTT
CDR3aa: CASSVTGTNEKLFF

abundance: few
v_gene: TRBV6-5
len: 14
j_gene: TRBJ2-1
d_gene: .
CDR3nt: TGTGCCAGCAGTTACTTTCAGGGTCATAATGAGCAGTTCTTC
CDR3aa: CASSYFQGHNEQFF

abundance: .
v_gene: TRBV15
len: 13
j_gene: TRBJ2-2
d_gene: .
CDR3nt: TGTGCCACCAGCAGAGATATGGCCGGGGAGCTGTTTTTT
CDR3aa: CATSRDMAGELFF

abundance: .
v_gene: TRBV6-2/TRBV6-3
len: 15
j_gene: TRBJ1-2
d_gene: TRBD1
CDR3nt: TGTGCCAGCAGTCCCTTCCCGGGACAGACGTATGGCTACACCTTC
CDR3aa: CASSPFPGQTYGYTF

abundance: .
v_gene: TRBV25-1
len: 13
j_gene: TRBJ1-5
d_gene: .
CDR3nt: TGTGCCAGCAGTGCCGATCCTGGTCAGCCCCAGCATTTT
CDR3aa: CASSADPGQPQHF

abundance: many
v_gene: TRBV15
len: 18
j_gene: TRBJ2-1
d_gene: .
CDR3nt: TGTGCCACCAGCAGAGTCAACGTCGGAGGGGAGCTGTACAATGAGCAGTTCTTC
CDR3aa: CATSRVNVGGELYNEQFF

abundance: .
v_gene: TRBV27
len: 12
j_gene: TRBJ1-5
d_gene: .
CDR3nt: TGTGCCAGCAGCCCCCCCCTGGGGCCCCAGCATTTT
CDR3aa: CASSPPLGPQHF

abundance: many
v_gene: TRBV7-4
len: 19
j_gene: TRBJ2-7
d_gene: .
CDR3nt: TGTGCCAGCAGCTTAGATGTGCGGGCGGGACTGCCGAGCTCCTACGAGCAGTACTTC
CDR3aa: CASSLDVRAGLPSSYEQYF

abundance: .
v_gene: TRBV6-6
len: 15
j_gene: TRBJ2-3
d_gene: TRBD2
CDR3nt: TGTGCCAGCATTCCAATAGCGGGGAGCACAGATACGCAGTATTTT
CDR3aa: CASIPIAGSTDTQYF

abundance: .
v_gene: TRBV5-1
len: 21
j_gene: TRBJ1-2
d_gene: .
CDR3nt: TGCGCCAGCAGCTCCCGGCCCGACGGACGGGCACTCACCCCGGGGTACTATGGCTACACCTTC
CDR3aa: CASSSRPDGRALTPGYYGYTF

abundance: .
v_gene: TRBV2
len: 17
j_gene: TRBJ2-2
d_gene: TRBD1
CDR3nt: TGTGCCAGCAGTAAAACACCGGGACAGGGGAACACCGGGGAGCTGTTTTTT
CDR3aa: CASSKTPGQGNTGELFF

abundance: .
v_gene: TRBV19
len: 13
j_gene: TRBJ2-2
d_gene: .
CDR3nt: TGTGCCAGTAGTATGATAGGTACCGGGGAGCTGTTTTTT
CDR3aa: CASSMIGTGELFF

abundance: few
v_gene: TRBV27
len: 15
j_gene: TRBJ2-1
d_gene: .
CDR3nt: TGTGCCAGCAGTCCAATAAGGGCTCCTGTCGGTGAGCAGTTCTTC
CDR3aa: CASSPIRAPVGEQFF

abundance: .
v_gene: TRBV9
len: 15
j_gene: TRBJ2-1
d_gene: TRBD2
CDR3nt: TGTGCCAGCAGCGTAGGCGGGGGGAAGGAAAATGAGCAGTTCTTC
CDR3aa: CASSVGGGKENEQFF

abundance: .
v_gene: TRBV6-5
len: 14
j_gene: TRBJ2-6
d_gene: .
CDR3nt: TGTGCCAGCAGTTACTCTCCGGGGGCCAACGTCCTGACTTTC
CDR3aa: CASSYSPGANVLTF

abundance: .
v_gene: TRBV7-6
len: 15
j_gene: TRBJ2-1
d_gene: .
CDR3nt: TGTGCCAGCAGCGCACCGGGCCATCAGAACAATGAGCAGTTCTTC
CDR3aa: CASSAPGHQNNEQFF

abundance: .
v_gene: TRBV18
len: 16
j_gene: TRBJ1-1
d_gene: TRBD1
CDR3nt: TGTGCCAGCTTACTCGGCCAGGGGGGGAAGAACACTGAAGCTTTCTTT
CDR3aa: CASLLGQGGKNTEAFF

abundance: .
v_gene: TRBV27
len: 17
j_gene: TRBJ1-1
d_gene: TRBD1
CDR3nt: TGTGCCAGCAGTTCCACCCCCGCAGGGGGCCTGAACACTGAAGCTTTCTTT
CDR3aa: CASSSTPAGGLNTEAFF

abundance: .
v_gene: TRBV7-3
len: 21
j_gene: TRBJ2-3
d_gene: .
CDR3nt: TGTGCCAGCAGCCCCTTTAAGCCTCTGGAGTATCTGCCGGGAATCACAGATACGCAGTATTTT
CDR3aa: CASSPFKPLEYLPGITDTQYF

abundance: few
v_gene: TRBV9
len: 20
j_gene: TRBJ2-6
d_gene: TRBD1
CDR3nt: TGTGCCAGCAGCTCACGGAGGCCGGGACAGTCAACTCTGGCGGCCAACGTCCTGACTTTC
CDR3aa: CASSSRRPGQSTLAANVLTF

abundance: .
v_gene: TRBV20-1
len: 14
j_gene: TRBJ2-5
d_gene: .
CDR3nt: TGCAGTGCTAGGGGTTCACAGTACCAAGAGACCCAGTACTTC
CDR3aa: CSARGSQYQETQYF

abundance: many
v_gene: TRBV7-2
len: 15
j_gene: TRBJ2-3
d_gene: TRBD2
CDR3nt: TGTGCCAGCAGCCAGAGCGGGGGCGGCAGAGATACGCAGTATTTT
CDR3aa: CASSQSGGGRDTQYF

abundance: few
v_gene: TRBV7-9
len: 13
j_gene: TRBJ2-5
d_gene: .
CDR3nt: TGTGCCAGCAGCCACCCGTTGGAAGAGACCCAGTACTTC
CDR3aa: CASSHPLEETQYF

abundance: few
v_gene: TRBV14
len: 16
j_gene: TRBJ1-1
d_gene: TRBD1
CDR3nt: TGTGCCAGCAGCCACTGGACAGGGGGAAGGAACACTGAAGCTTTCTTT
CDR3aa: CASSHWTGGRNTEAFF

abundance: many
v_gene: TRBV12-3/TRBV12-4
len: 18
j_gene: TRBJ2-2
d_gene: TRBD2
CDR3nt: TGTGCCAGCAGTTTCTATTTAGCGGGGGGGCGTCACACCGGGGAGCTGTTTTTT
CDR3aa: CASSFYLAGGRHTGELFF

abundance: few
v_gene: TRBV11-2
len: 16
j_gene: TRBJ2-2
d_gene: .
CDR3nt: TGTGCCAGCAGCTTCCCCAAGGGTGTAGGGACCGGGGAGCTGTTTTTT
CDR3aa: CASSFPKGVGTGELFF

abundance: many
v_gene: TRBV13
len: 15
j_gene: TRBJ1-6
d_gene: TRBD1
CDR3nt: TGTGCCAGCAGCACACGGGACAGGAGTAGGGCACCCCTCCACTTT
CDR3aa: CASSTRDRSRAPLHF

abundance: many
v_gene: TRBV7-2
len: 17
j_gene: TRBJ2-3
d_gene: TRBD2
CDR3nt: TGTGCCAGCAGCCTAGTTGGCGGGGGGCTTAGCACAGATACGCAGTATTTT
CDR3aa: CASSLVGGGLSTDTQYF

abundance: .
v_gene: TRBV7-8
len: 16
j_gene: TRBJ2-3
d_gene: TRBD2
CDR3nt: TGTGCCAGCAGCTTAGCGAGCGGGGGGGGGGCAGATACGCAGTATTTT
CDR3aa: CASSLASGGGADTQYF

abundance: .
v_gene: TRBV4-1
len: 16
j_gene: TRBJ2-3
d_gene: .
CDR3nt: TGCGCCAGCAGCCAAGTTTGGGGTTCTGACACAGATACGCAGTATTTT
CDR3aa: CASSQVWGSDTDTQYF

abundance: .
v_gene: TRBV6-5
len: 15
j_gene: TRBJ2-1
d_gene: .
CDR3nt: TGTGCCAGCAGTACGGACACTCGCTCCTACAATGAGCAGTTCTTC
CDR3aa: CASSTDTRSYNEQFF

abundance: .
v_gene: TRBV7-8
len: 17
j_gene: TRBJ2-7
d_gene: TRBD1
CDR3nt: TGTGCCAGCAGCCGGCGGGACAGGGACTCCCTAGCCTACGAGCAGTACTTC
CDR3aa: CASSRRDRDSLAYEQYF

abundance: .
v_gene: TRBV2
len: 15
j_gene: TRBJ2-3
d_gene: TRBD1
CDR3nt: TGTGCCAGCAGCCAAGGACAGGGGAACATGGATACGCAGTATTTT
CDR3aa: CASSQGQGNMDTQYF

abundance: few
v_gene: TRBV5-8
len: 15
j_gene: TRBJ1-5
d_gene: .
CDR3nt: TGTGCCAGCAGCTCGCAGACAGCGAGCAATCAGCCCCAGCATTTT
CDR3aa: CASSSQTASNQPQHF

abundance: few
v_gene: TRBV4-1
len: 14
j_gene: TRBJ2-1
d_gene: .
CDR3nt: TGCGCCAGCAGCCAAGAGACCAGCTACAATGAGCAGTTCTTC
CDR3aa: CASSQETSYNEQFF

abundance: once
v_gene: TRBV9
len: 16
j_gene: TRBJ2-7
d_gene: TRBD2
CDR3nt: TGTGCCAGCAGCGCCTGGAGCGGGGCGGGCTACTACGAGCAGTACTTC
CDR3aa: CASSAWSGAGYYEQYF

abundance: .
v_gene: TRBV12-3/TRBV12-4
len: 13
j_gene: TRBJ1-5
d_gene: .
CDR3nt: TGTGCAAGCGGAGGGTCGGGCAATCAGCCCCAGCATTTT
CDR3aa: CASGGSGNQPQHF

abundance: few
v_gene: TRBV7-8
len: 15
j_gene: TRBJ2-1
d_gene: TRBD1
CDR3nt: TGTGCCAGCAGCTCGGGACAGGGGTTTGGGAATGAGCAGTTCTTC
CDR3aa: CASSSGQGFGNEQFF

abundance: .
v_gene: TRBV27
len: 14
j_gene: TRBJ2-1
d_gene: .
CDR3nt: TGTGCCAGCTGGCAGGGAGTGGCCTACAATGAGCAGTTCTTC
CDR3aa: CASWQGVAYNEQFF